The sequence of this T cell receptor beta chain was determined in a study of T cells in Graves' hyperthyroidism and ophthalmopathy (dated by TCRdb to the late 2010s). At the level of the whole study: Peripheral blood was collected at initial diagnosis, before any treatment. To identify distinguishing TCR V-J signatures, a discovery cohort of 95 to 100 patients was used, comprising 40 to 45 with Graves' ophthalmopathy and some 57 with stable Graves' hyperthyroidism. Whether ophthalmopathy could be predicted prospectively was tested in an independent validation cohort made up of under 20 hyperthyroidism patients plus 17 patients who later progressed to ophthalmopathy. The roughly 94 discovery patients were randomly split 7:3 into training and test sets. The study also compared thyroid tissue and blood T-cell repertoires from about 6 Graves' hyperthyroidism patients. Following sampling, methimazole starting at 30 mg daily was given to hyperthyroidism patients, and high-dose intravenous methylprednisolone was given to ophthalmopathy patients. The paper describes TCR Vbeta CDR3 sequencing of 120 to 150 peripheral blood samples, made up of approximately 40 ophthalmopathy patients, approximately 73 hyperthyroidism patients and about 17 progressor patients.

TCR beta CDR3 regions were amplified from RNA transcripts. For the first round of RT-PCR on the TCR CDR3, the HTBI primer set was used together with the Qiagen OneStep RT-PCR kit. Libraries were constructed in a second round of multiplex PCR, after which size selection and purification were performed. Sequencing of the libraries was done on an Illumina HiSeq2000 using paired-end 100 bp reads. On the authors' methods: Raw data were processed with SOAPnuke, discarding reads with adapters, uncalled bases, mean Phred below 15, or no exact constant-primer or identifier match. COPE v1.2.5 was used to merge high-quality paired reads, and clonotypes were defined as unique nucleotide sequences. Clonotypes were aligned to IMGT TRBV, TRBD and TRBJ reference segments using MiTCR v1.1. Only V-J combinations with frequency above 0.0001, covering about 99% of repertoires, were analysed. A TCS score was defined as the ratio between F50 (clonal expansion) and ExV (chaos), using BLOSUM62-based TCRdist between CDR3 peptides within each V-J. Welch's t-statistics and random forest reduced roughly 540 V-J features to around 14, which were used in a naive Bayes classifier (R e1071). The public reads were run again by TCRdb, first through fastp at Q25 and then through MiXCR, and only productive beta chains were kept. Rows are unified per CDR3 protein, each entry keeping the most common DNA and genes. TCRdb's processing, not the authors', yielded these V and J calls. The sample table shows about 350,000 distinct CDR3 sequences, and over 11% are seen once. Together, the top ten hold about 26% of the sample.

Stable Graves' hyperthyroidism was defined as no progression to ophthalmopathy during 18 months of follow-up. Hyperthyroidism patients were newly diagnosed, with disease duration under 2 months, and aged 18 to 65 years. Exclusion was applied to patients with uncontrolled infections, other autoimmune diseases, pregnancy or lactation. Diagnoses relied on clinical symptoms, serum thyroxine and TRAb, thyroid ultrasound and orbital computed tomography. PBMCs were isolated from more than 8 ml of fresh peripheral blood by Ficoll-Paque density gradient centrifugation. Total RNA was extracted with Trizol reagent, and quality was checked on an Agilent 2100 Bioanalyzer. There are many counts of this clonotype. The antigen it recognizes is unknown. No base quality information exists; no much larger clone differs at one position. Overall study outcomes, separate from this receptor: In validation, progression to ophthalmopathy was predicted by the model with 70% to 71% sensitivity and 72.22% specificity, a median of 6.5 months before onset. In cross-validation, a model built on a 13 V-J signature told ophthalmopathy apart from stable hyperthyroidism with under 90% sensitivity and roughly 81% specificity, and in testing the same model reached 80%/75%. Most expanded thyroid clonotypes (frequency above 0.001) were also detected in blood, suggesting blood repertoires may reflect thyroid immune responses. Sample size was not statistically predetermined, and investigators were not blinded to group allocation.

CDR1 SNHLY and CDR2 FYNNEI were looked up in the germline V gene. The CDR3 contains 14 residues, cysteine and phenylalanine counted. Here the CDR3 DNA is all that survives: 42 bases in frame from base 1. The trim is 3 bases for V and 7 bases for J, with a gap of 13 bases between the germline ends. Material for sequencing was blood. The sequence is built from TRBV2 and TRBJ1-5; TRBD1 is a weak D gene call, 5 bases matching. The TCR was taken from a woman in her 30s with Graves' hyperthyroidism. The base sequence is TGTGCCAGCAGTGAGGTGGGGACGCGGCAGCCCCAGCATTTT. This gives the protein CASSEVGTRQPQHF.